The 7 T cell receptor beta chains listed next were all sequenced from one sample in a study of T cells in Graves' hyperthyroidism and ophthalmopathy. Template material for amplifying TCR beta CDR3 regions consisted of RNA transcripts. With the HTBI primer set, the TCR CDR3 went through a first round of RT-PCR. TCRdb passed the multiplex PCR reads through MiXCR, listing each CDR3 protein once. The sample shows about 720,000 distinct CDR3 sequences, roughly 20% of them seen only once. The sample taken for sequencing was blood. These receptors were obtained from a woman in her forties or fifties with Graves' hyperthyroidism that later progressed to Graves' ophthalmopathy.

Only a few counts were recorded for this clonotype. V is TRBV10-1 and J is TRBJ2-1; maybe TRBD2 (5 bases). This CDR3 comprises 15 residues. Looked up from germline, CDR1 is WNHNN and CDR2 is SYGVQD (reference sequence). Trimming took off 5 bases at V and 3 bases at J, with 14 bases between the two ends. CDR3 loop: CASSPLAGLYNEQFF. The CDR3 DNA is TGCGCCAGCAGTCCTTTGGCGGGCCTCTACAATGAGCAGTTCTTC.

This clonotype was recorded at least ten times. V gene TRBV29-1 combines with J gene TRBJ1-3; D unresolved. Germline lookup yields CDR1 SQVTM and CDR2 ANQGSEA. The CDR3 is 15 amino acids. Trimming took 2 bases from V and 0 from J, leaving 11 bases between them. The CDR3 reads CSVEPLRFSGNTIYF. DNA of the CDR3: TGCAGCGTTGAACCCCTTCGCTTCTCTGGAAACACCATATATTTT.

This chain joins TRBV6-6 and TRBJ1-5; the match to TRBD1 covers 8 bases. CDR3 length: 17 residues. The trim removed 0 bases at V and 5 bases at J, leaving 9 bases unmatched. Germline CDR1 reads MNHNY; CDR2 reads SVGAGI (reference sequence). As DNA, the CDR3 is TGTGCCAGCAGTTACTCAAGGGACAGGAGGACCCATCAGCCCCAGCATTTT. This gives the protein CASSYSRDRRTHQPQHF.

This clonotype was recorded many times. The chain couples TRBV20-1 to TRBJ1-1, with a tentative D call TRBD1 (6 bases). The CDR3 has 12 residues. Trimming took 6 bases from V and 1 from J, leaving 9 bases between them. Germline V lookup: CDR1 DFQATT, CDR2 SNEGSKA (reference sequence). For the CDR3, the DNA is TGCAGTGCGCGGGACACGAACACTGAAGCTTTCTTT. This gives the protein CSARDTNTEAFF.

For this clonotype: With a much larger clone just one base away, this may be a read error. The chain recombines TRBV6-5 with TRBJ1-5; unclear D gene. The V end lost 4 bases, the J end lost 4 bases, and 8 bases lay between the germline ends. CDR1 and CDR2 (germline): MNHEY, SVGAGI. CDR3 length: 13 amino acids. CDR3 amino acids: CASSSHGNQPQHF. The CDR3 DNA reads as TGTGCCAGCAGTTCCCACGGGAATCAGCCCCAGCATTTT.

In this sample, this clonotype turned up many times. The CDR3 region is CASSLIGGGPSTDTQYF. CDR3 nucleotide sequence: TGTGCCAGCAGCTTAATTGGTGGGGGGCCAAGCACAGATACGCAGTATTTT. The gene calls are TRBV7-3 and TRBJ2-3; D might be TRBD1 or TRBD2, each matching 6 bases. There are 17 residues in the CDR3. V shed 1 base and J shed 0 bases, with 14 bases lying between them. The germline V gene has CDR1 SGHTA and CDR2 FQGTGA.

This chain joins TRBV20-1 and TRBJ2-5, with 11 bases aligning to TRBD2. This CDR3 contains 15 residues. The germline CDR1 and CDR2 sequences are DFQATT and SNEGSKA (reference sequence). J lost 3 bases, V lost 5 bases, and 8 bases had no gene match. The CDR3 region is CSAWRIAGGKETQYF. Written as DNA, the CDR3 is TGCAGTGCTTGGAGAATAGCGGGGGGGAAAGAGACCCAGTACTTC.